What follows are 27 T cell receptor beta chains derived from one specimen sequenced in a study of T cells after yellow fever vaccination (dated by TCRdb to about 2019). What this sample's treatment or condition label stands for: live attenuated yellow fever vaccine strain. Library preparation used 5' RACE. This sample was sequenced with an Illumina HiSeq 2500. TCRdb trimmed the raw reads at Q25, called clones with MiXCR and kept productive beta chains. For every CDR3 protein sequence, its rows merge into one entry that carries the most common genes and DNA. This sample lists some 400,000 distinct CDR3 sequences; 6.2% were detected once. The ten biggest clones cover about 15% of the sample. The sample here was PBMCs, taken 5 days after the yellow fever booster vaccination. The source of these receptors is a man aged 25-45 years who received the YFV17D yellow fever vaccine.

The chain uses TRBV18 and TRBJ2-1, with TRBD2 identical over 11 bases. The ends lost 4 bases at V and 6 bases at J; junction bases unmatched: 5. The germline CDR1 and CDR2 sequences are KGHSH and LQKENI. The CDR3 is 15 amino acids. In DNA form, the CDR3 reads TGTGCCAGCTCACAGACTAGCGGGAAGACCAATGAGCAGTTCTTC. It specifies CASSQTSGKTNEQFF.

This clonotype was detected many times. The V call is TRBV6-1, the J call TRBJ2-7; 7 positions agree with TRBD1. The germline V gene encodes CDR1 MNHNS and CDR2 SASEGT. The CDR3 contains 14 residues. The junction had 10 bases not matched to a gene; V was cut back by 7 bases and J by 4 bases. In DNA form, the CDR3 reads TGTGCCAGCAATCGACAGGGCCCTCTGTACGAGCAGTACTTC. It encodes CASNRQGPLYEQYF.

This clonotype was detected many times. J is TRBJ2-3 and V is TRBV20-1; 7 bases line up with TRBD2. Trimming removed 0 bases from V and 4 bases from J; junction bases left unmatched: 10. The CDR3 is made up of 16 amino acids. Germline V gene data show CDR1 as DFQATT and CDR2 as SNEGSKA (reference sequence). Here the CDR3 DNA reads TGCAGTGCTAGAGATCAGCGGGGATCGGCCGCAGATACGCAGTATTTT. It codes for CSARDQRGSAADTQYF.

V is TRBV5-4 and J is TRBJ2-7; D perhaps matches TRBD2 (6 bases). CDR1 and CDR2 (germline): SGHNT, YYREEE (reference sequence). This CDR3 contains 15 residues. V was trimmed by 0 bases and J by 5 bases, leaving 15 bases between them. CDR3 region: CASSLEGKGRNEQYF. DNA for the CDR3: TGTGCCAGCAGCTTGGAGGGCAAGGGGAGGAACGAGCAGTACTTC.

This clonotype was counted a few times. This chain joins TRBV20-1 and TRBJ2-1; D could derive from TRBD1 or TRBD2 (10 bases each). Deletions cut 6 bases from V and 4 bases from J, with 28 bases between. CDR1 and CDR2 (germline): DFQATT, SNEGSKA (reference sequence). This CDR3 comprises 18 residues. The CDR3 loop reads CSARVGQGGSGRYNEQFF. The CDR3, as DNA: TGCAGTGCAAGGGTCGGACAGGGGGGTAGCGGGAGGTACAATGAGCAGTTCTTC.

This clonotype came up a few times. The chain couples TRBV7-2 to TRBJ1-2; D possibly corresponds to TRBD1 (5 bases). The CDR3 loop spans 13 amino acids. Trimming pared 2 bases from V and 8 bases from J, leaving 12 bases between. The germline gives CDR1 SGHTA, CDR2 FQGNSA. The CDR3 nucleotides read TGTGCCAGCAGCTTAAACACAGGCGGGGGCTACACCTTC. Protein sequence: CASSLNTGGGYTF.

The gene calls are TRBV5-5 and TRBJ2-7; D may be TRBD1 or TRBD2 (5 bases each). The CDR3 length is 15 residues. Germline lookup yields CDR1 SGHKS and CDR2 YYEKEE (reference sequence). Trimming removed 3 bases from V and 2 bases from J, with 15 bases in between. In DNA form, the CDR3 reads TGTGCCAGCAGCTACACGGGACGGACAACCTACGAGCAGTACTTC. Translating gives CASSYTGRTTYEQYF.

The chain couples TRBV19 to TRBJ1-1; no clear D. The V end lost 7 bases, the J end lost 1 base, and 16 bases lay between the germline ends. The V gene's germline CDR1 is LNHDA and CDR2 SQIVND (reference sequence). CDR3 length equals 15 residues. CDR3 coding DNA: TGTGCCAGTACCGACTGGAGTTCCGGGAACACTGAAGCTTTCTTT. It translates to CASTDWSSGNTEAFF. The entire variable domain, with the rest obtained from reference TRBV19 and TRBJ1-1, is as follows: DGGITQSPKYLFRKEGQNVTLSCEQNLNHDAMYWYRQDPGQGLRLIYYSQIVNDFQKGDIAEGYSVSREKKESFPLTVTSAQKNPTAFYLCASTDWSSGNTEAFFGQGTRLTVV.

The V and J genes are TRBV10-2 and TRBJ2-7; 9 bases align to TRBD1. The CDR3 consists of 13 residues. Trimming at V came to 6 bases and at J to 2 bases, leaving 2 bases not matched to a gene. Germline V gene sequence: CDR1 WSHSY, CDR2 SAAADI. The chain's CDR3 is CASRGQGPYEQYF. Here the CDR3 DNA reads TGCGCCAGCAGGGGACAGGGCCCCTACGAGCAGTACTTC.

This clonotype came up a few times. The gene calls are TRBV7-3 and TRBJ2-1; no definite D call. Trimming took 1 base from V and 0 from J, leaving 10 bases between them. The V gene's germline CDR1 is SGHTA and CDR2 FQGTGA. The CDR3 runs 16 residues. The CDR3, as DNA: TGTGCCAGCAGCTTAATGGGCGGTATCTCCTACAATGAGCAGTTCTTC. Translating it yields CASSLMGGISYNEQFF. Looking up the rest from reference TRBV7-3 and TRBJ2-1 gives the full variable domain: GAGVSQTPSNKVTEKGKYVELRCDPISGHTALYWYRQSLGQGPEFLIYFQGTGAADDSGLPNDRFFAVRPEGSVSTLKIQRTERGDSAVYLCASSLMGGISYNEQFFGPGTRLTVL.

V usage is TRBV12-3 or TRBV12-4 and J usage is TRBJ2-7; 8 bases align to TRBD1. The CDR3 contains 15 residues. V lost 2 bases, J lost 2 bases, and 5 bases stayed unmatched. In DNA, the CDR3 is TGTGCCAGCAGTTTACAGGGGGCCGGGGCCTACGAGCAGTACTTC. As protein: CASSLQGAGAYEQYF.

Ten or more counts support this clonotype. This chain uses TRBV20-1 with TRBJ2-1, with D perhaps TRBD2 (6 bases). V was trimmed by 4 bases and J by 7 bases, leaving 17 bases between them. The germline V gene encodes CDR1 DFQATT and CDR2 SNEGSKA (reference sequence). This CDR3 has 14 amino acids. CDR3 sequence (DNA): TGCAGTGCTATGCCGCGTTCTAGCGCAAATGAGCAGTTCTTC. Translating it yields CSAMPRSSANEQFF.

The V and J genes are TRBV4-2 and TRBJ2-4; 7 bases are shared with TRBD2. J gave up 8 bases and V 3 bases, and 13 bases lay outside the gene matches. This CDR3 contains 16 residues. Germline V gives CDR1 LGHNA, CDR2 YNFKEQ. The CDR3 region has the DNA TGTGCCAGCAGCCACCATTGGGGGGAGGGGAGGGACATTCAGTACTTC. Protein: CASSHHWGEGRDIQYF.

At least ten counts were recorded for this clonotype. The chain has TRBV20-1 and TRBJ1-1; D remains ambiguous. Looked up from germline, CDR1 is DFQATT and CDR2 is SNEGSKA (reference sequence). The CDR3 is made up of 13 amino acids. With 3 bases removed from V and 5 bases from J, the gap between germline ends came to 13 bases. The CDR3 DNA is TGCAGTGCTAGTGTAGGGAAGGGTACTGAAGCTTTCTTT. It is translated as CSASVGKGTEAFF.

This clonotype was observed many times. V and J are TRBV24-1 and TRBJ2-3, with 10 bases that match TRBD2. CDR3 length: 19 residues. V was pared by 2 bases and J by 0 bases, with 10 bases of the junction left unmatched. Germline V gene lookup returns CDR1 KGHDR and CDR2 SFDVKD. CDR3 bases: TGTGCCACCAGTGATTCCCCTTCATCGACTAGCGGGAGCACAGATACGCAGTATTTT. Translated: CATSDSPSSTSGSTDTQYF.

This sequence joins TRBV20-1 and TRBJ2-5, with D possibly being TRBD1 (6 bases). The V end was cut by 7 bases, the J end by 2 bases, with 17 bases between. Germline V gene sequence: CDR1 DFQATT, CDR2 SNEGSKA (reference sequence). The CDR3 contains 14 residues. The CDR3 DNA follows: TGCAGTGTCCCGACAGGAGCTTTGCAAGAGACCCAGTACTTC. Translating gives CSVPTGALQETQYF.

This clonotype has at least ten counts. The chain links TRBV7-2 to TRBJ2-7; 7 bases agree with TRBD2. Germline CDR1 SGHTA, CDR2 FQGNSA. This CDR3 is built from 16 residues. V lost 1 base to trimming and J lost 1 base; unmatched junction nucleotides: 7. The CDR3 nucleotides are TGTGCCAGCAGCTTAGTGCGCCTAGCGGCTTCCTACGAGCAGTACTTC. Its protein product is CASSLVRLAASYEQYF. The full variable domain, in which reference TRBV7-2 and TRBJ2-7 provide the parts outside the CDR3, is GAGVSQSPSNKVTEKGKDVELRCDPISGHTALYWYRQSLGQGLEFLIYFQGNSAPDKSGLPSDRFSAERTGGSVSTLTIQRTQQEDSAVYLCASSLVRLAASYEQYFGPGTRLTVT.

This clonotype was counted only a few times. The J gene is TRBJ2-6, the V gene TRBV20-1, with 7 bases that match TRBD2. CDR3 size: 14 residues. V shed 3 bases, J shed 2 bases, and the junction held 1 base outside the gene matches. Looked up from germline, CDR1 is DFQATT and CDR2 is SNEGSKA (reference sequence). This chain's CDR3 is CSARGLTGANVLTF. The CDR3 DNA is TGCAGTGCTAGGGGACTAACTGGGGCCAACGTCCTGACTTTC.

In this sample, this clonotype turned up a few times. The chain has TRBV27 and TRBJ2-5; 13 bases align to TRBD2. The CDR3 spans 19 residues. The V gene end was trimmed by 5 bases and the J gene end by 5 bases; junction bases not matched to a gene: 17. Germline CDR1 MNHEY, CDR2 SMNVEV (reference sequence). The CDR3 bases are TGTGCCAGCAGTCCACGTCCTACTAGCGGGAGGGGGTCCCTGGAGACCCAGTACTTC. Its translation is CASSPRPTSGRGSLETQYF.

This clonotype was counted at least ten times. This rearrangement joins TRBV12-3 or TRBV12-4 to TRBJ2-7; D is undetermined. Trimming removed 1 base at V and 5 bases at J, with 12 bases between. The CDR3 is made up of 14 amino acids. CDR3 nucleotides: TGTGCCAGCAGTTTAGTGGAAACGAGTAACGAGCAGTACTTC. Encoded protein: CASSLVETSNEQYF.

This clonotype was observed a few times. In DNA, the CDR3 is TGTGCCAGTAGTAACTTAAACCAGGAGGGCCAAGAGACCCAGTACTTC. This codes for CASSNLNQEGQETQYF. The chain couples TRBV19 to TRBJ2-5; tentative D call: TRBD2 (6 bases). The CDR3 extends over 16 amino acids. Germline loops: CDR1 LNHDA, CDR2 SQIVND (reference sequence). The ends were cut back, 4 bases at V and 1 base at J, with 16 bases in the middle.

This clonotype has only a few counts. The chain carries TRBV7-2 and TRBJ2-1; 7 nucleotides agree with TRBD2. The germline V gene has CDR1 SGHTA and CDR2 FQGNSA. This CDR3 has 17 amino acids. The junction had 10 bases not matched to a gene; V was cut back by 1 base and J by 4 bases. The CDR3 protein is CASSLGKGAGKYNEQFF. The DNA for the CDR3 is TGTGCCAGCAGCTTAGGGAAGGGAGCGGGGAAATACAATGAGCAGTTCTTC.

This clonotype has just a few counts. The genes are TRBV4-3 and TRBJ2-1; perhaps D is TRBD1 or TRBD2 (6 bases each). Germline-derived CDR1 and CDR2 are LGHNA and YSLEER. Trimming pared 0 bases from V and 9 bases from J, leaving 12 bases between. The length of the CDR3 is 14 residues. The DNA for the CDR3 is TGCGCCAGCAGCCAAGAAAAAGGGGGGAGTGAGCAGTTCTTC. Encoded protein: CASSQEKGGSEQFF.

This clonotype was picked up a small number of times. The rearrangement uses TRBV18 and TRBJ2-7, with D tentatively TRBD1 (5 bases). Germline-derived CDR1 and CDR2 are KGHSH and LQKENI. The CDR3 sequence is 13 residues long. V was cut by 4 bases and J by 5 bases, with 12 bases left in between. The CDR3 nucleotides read TGTGCCAGCTCACAACAGGTGGGGAACGAGCAGTACTTC. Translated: CASSQQVGNEQYF.

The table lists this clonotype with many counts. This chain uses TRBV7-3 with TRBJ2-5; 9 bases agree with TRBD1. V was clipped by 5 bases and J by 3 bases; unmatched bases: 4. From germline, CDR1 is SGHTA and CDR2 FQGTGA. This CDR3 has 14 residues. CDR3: CASSLTGGEETQYF. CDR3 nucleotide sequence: TGTGCCAGCAGCCTTACAGGGGGCGAAGAGACCCAGTACTTC. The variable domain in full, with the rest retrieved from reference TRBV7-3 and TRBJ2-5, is GAGVSQTPSNKVTEKGKYVELRCDPISGHTALYWYRQSLGQGPEFLIYFQGTGAADDSGLPNDRFFAVRPEGSVSTLKIQRTERGDSAVYLCASSLTGGEETQYFGPGTRLLVL.

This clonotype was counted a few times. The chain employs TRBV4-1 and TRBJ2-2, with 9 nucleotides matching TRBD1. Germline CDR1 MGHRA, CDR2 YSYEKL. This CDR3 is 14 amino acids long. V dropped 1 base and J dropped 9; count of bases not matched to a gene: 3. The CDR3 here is CASSQGGTGRELFF. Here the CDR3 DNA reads TGCGCCAGCAGCCAAGGTGGGACAGGGCGGGAGCTGTTTTTT.

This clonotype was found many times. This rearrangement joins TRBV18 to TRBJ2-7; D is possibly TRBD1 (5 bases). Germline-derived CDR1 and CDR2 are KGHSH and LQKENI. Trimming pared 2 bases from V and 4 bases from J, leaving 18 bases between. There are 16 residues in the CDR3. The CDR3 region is CASSPRGPLDAYEQYF. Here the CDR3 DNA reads TGTGCCAGCTCACCAAGGGGCCCATTAGACGCGTACGAGCAGTACTTC.